Listed below are T cell receptor beta chains from one sample, sequenced in a study of blood T cell repertoires in COVID-19. Measured with immunoSEQ multiplex PCR; TCRdb has only the in-frame clones, and not every one. The sample holds 85,000 to 110,000 clones, 84% seen once. The specimen sequenced was peripheral blood. These TCRs come from a human donor in a cohort sampled during active or convalescent COVID-19. Each CDR3 is given with its conserved first and last residue. The D gene is left open where the match is weak. The listing skips clone size in some rows; elsewhere it reads once, few, many or a size class.

TGTGCCAGCAGTCCGCCGACACAGGCTCATCCCCAGTACTTC CASSPPTQAHPQYF . TRBJ2-5 14 . TRBV28
TGTGCCAGCAGTCTAGCAGGGGATGGAAACACCATATATTTT CASSLAGDGNTIYF . TRBJ1-3 14 few TRBV5-4
TGTGCCAGTGAGGCGCACCAGCTTGATGAGGAGCAGTACTTC CASEAHQLDEEQYF . TRBJ2-7 14 . TRBV7-3
TGTGCCAGTTTTAACAGAGACACTGAAGCTTTCTTT CASFNRDTEAFF . TRBJ1-1 12 . TRBV19
TGTGCCAGCAGTTATGGCAGGGAGGGCAATCAGCCCCAGCATTTT CASSYGREGNQPQHF . TRBJ1-5 15 . TRBV6-2/TRBV6-3
TGTGCCAGCAGTTACTCGACAGGGGGCGGAAGTGGCTACACCTTC CASSYSTGGGSGYTF TRBD1 TRBJ1-2 15 . TRBV6-6
TGTGCCAGCAGAAGACCTGGTGAGGGTGCGCCTTTCTTT CASRRPGEGAPFF . TRBJ1-1 13 . TRBV5-8
TGTGCCACCAGCAGGGGGGAGGGCCCGTCCGGCTACACCTTC CATSRGEGPSGYTF . TRBJ1-2 14 many TRBV15
TGTGCCAGCAGTTTAAGTTCAGTCACTGAAGCTTTCTTT CASSLSSVTEAFF . TRBJ1-1 13 . TRBV28
TGTGCCAGCACCCGACAGGGGAATTCGTGGGGCTACACCTTC CASTRQGNSWGYTF TRBD1 TRBJ1-2 14 . TRBV7-2
TGCGCCAGCAGCCAAGGCCCCCCAGGGGGCGGGCAGCCCCAGCATTTT CASSQGPPGGGQPQHF TRBD1 TRBJ1-5 16 . TRBV4-1
TGTGCCAGTAGTATTGGGACAGGGGGGAACAATGAGCAGTTCTTC CASSIGTGGNNEQFF TRBD1 TRBJ2-1 15 once TRBV19
TGTGCCAGTAGCAGCCTTTTCGGGGGGAATCAGCATTTT CASSSLFGGNQHF . TRBJ1-5 13 . TRBV19
TGTGCCAGCAGCTTAGTAGCGGGGGGGCCGTACGAGCAGTACTTC CASSLVAGGPYEQYF TRBD2 TRBJ2-7 15 . TRBV7-2
TGTGCCACCAGCGTGGGACAGAAGCCGAACACCGGGGAGCTGTTTTTT CATSVGQKPNTGELFF TRBD1 TRBJ2-2 16 . TRBV24-1
TGTGCCAGCAGTTTCTCACTAGCGGGGAAGAACAATGAGCAGTTCTTC CASSFSLAGKNNEQFF TRBD2 TRBJ2-1 16 . TRBV28
TGTGCCAGCTCTCGTGTAAGGGGAGAGACAGGGCAAGGCTACACCTTC CASSRVRGETGQGYTF TRBD1 TRBJ1-2 16 . TRBV18
TGTGCCAGTAGCACTGACAGGGGGCATCAGCCCCAGCATTTT CASSTDRGHQPQHF TRBD1 TRBJ1-5 14 . TRBV19
TGTGCCAGCAGCTTAGAAGAGACAGGGGGCAATGGCTACACCTTC CASSLEETGGNGYTF TRBD1 TRBJ1-2 15 many TRBV7-6
TGTGCTAGTGGTTTGGTCGACAGCGCTTACAATGAGCAGTTCTTC CASGLVDSAYNEQFF . TRBJ2-1 15 . TRBV12-5
TGCGCCAGCAGCCAAGTAGGAACCCGCGGGGAGCAGTACTTC CASSQVGTRGEQYF . TRBJ2-7 14 . TRBV4-1
TGTGCCAGTAGTATGCCCGGGACAGCGACTAGAGGCTACACCTTC CASSMPGTATRGYTF TRBD1 TRBJ1-2 15 . TRBV19
TGTGCCAGCAGTGTATATACAGGCGAGGCTGAAGCTTTCTTT CASSVYTGEAEAFF . TRBJ1-1 14 . TRBV2
TGTGCCAGCAGCTTGGGCACGGGTTTTCGATATTCACCCCTCCACTTT CASSLGTGFRYSPLHF . TRBJ1-6 16 . TRBV5-6
TGTGCCAGCAGCCGAGGGATAAACTCCTACGAGCAGTACTTC CASSRGINSYEQYF . TRBJ2-7 14 once TRBV6-5
TGTGCCAGCAGTCATAATGATCACAGGGATTCTGGCTACACCTTC CASSHNDHRDSGYTF . TRBJ1-2 15 . TRBV2
TGTGCCAGCAGTTTGTGGACAGAGACTGAAGCTTTCTTT CASSLWTETEAFF . TRBJ1-1 13 . TRBV12-3/TRBV12-4
TGTGCCAGCAGCCCGAGGGGAGGGGGATCGTACGAGCAGTACTTC CASSPRGGGSYEQYF . TRBJ2-7 15 once TRBV11-3
TGTGCCAGCAGTCCCCCGGGTTCTGGAAACACCATATATTTT CASSPPGSGNTIYF . TRBJ1-3 14 few TRBV7-2
TGTGCCAGCAGCGACAGCCCTGGACTAGCGGGAAGCACAGATACGCAGTATTTT CASSDSPGLAGSTDTQYF TRBD2 TRBJ2-3 18 . TRBV9
TGCGCCAGCAGCCAAGTGGACTTGGGGTTTTCTAACTATGGCTACACCTTC CASSQVDLGFSNYGYTF . TRBJ1-2 17 . TRBV4-1
TGCGCCAGCAGCGCGGGAGGGACAACTAATGAAAAACTGTTTTTT CASSAGGTTNEKLFF . TRBJ1-4 15 . TRBV5-1
TGTGCCAGCAGAAGGACAGGGTGGGGCACTGAAGCTTTCTTT CASRRTGWGTEAFF TRBD1 TRBJ1-1 14 . TRBV2
TGTGCCAGCAGCTTAGGACAGGGGGCGAACACTGAAGCTTTCTTT CASSLGQGANTEAFF TRBD1 TRBJ1-1 15 few TRBV7-2
TGTGCCACCAGTGAGGGACCGGCGGGGAGTAGTACTAGCACAGATACGCAGTATTTT CATSEGPAGSSTSTDTQYF . TRBJ2-3 19 . TRBV24-1